This T cell receptor beta chain derives from a study of blood T cells in healthy people across ages. Together with a sample-barcoded 5' primer, a J-beta primer mix was included in a second PCR lasting about 6 to 11 cycles. Each cDNA molecule carried a tag from a template-switch adaptor that contained 12 random nucleotides. Each CDR3 protein gets one entry after TCRdb re-called the 5' RACE reads with MiXCR. The profile shows roughly 860,000 distinct CDR3 sequences, approximately 67% of them singletons. Study-level points and caveats: A roughly linear fall in TCR beta diversity per million T cells was seen with increasing age. The study found TCR beta diversity correlated strongly with naive T cell percentage.

With each sample, at least 5 micrograms of total RNA were extracted. Note on this clonotype: The antigen is not known.

This receptor was identified in a man under 40 in good health. Material for sequencing was blood.

CDR3 in DNA: TGCAGCGTTGTCAGGGGGATCACAGATACGCAGTATTTT. It translates to CSVVRGITDTQYF. This chain uses TRBV29-1 with TRBJ2-3; 7 nucleotides agree with TRBD1. CDR1 and CDR2 (germline): SQVTM, ANQGSEA. The CDR3 extends over 13 amino acids. Losses at the gene ends were 4 bases for V and 2 bases for J; bases not matched to a gene: 3.